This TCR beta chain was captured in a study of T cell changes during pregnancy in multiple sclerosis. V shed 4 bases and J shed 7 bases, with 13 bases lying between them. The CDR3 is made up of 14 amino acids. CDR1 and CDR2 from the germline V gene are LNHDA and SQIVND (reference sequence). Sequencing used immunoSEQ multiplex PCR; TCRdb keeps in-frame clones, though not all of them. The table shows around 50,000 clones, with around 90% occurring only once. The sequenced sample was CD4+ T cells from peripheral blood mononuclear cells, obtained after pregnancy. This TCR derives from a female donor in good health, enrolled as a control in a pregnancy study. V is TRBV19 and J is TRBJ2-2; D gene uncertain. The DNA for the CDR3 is TGTGCCAGTAGTAGGCCGGAGAAAGGCGGGGAGCTGTTTTTT. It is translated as CASSRPEKGGELFF.